This is a list of T cell receptor beta chains from one sample in a study of human T cells and chemical hapten exposure. From the RACE reads, TCRdb called clonotypes with MiXCR, one entry per CDR3 protein. This sample carries tens of thousands of distinct CDR3 sequences, about 9% of them seen once, and the ten largest clones take around 3.6%. The source material was whole blood, sampled in connection with sensitization to the hapten diphenylcyclopropenone (DPC). The receptors were gathered from a woman between 45 and 65 years old with alopecia areata. Some clones in this sample may be carry-over from other donors' samples. Both conserved end residues are part of each CDR3. A D gene is named only where the DNA matches it firmly. The size field is filled for only some rows; it gives once, few, many or a size class.

J | D | size | V | CDR3 | DNA
TRBJ2-7 | . | few | TRBV7-2 | CASSLARGSRSSYEQYF | TGTGCCAGCAGCTTAGCGCGTGGTAGCAGGAGCTCCTACGAGCAGTACTTC
TRBJ2-1 | . | many | TRBV2 | CASSPVGRGWFF | TGTGCCAGCAGTCCGGTGGGTAGAGGATGGTTCTTC
TRBJ2-1 | TRBD2 | many | TRBV3-1 | CASSQLGTSGFSYNEQFF | TGTGCCAGCAGCCAACTCGGGACTAGCGGGTTCTCCTACAATGAGCAGTTCTTC
TRBJ2-5 | . | . | TRBV19 | CASSNQFETQYF | TGTGCCAGTAGTAACCAGTTTGAGACCCAGTACTTC
TRBJ2-2 | . | many | TRBV20-1 | CSARHRDKKNTGELFF | TGCAGTGCTAGGCACCGGGACAAGAAGAACACCGGGGAGCTGTTTTTT
TRBJ2-3 | TRBD1 | . | TRBV7-8 | CASSLAARGLLKTDTQYF | TGTGCCAGCAGCTTAGCTGCCAGGGGGCTCCTCAAAACAGATACGCAGTATTTT
TRBJ2-3 | . | many | TRBV30 | CAWSAGSPADTQYF | TGTGCCTGGAGTGCCGGGAGTCCGGCAGATACGCAGTATTTT
TRBJ1-5 | . | many | TRBV12-3/TRBV12-4 | CASSVGSNQPQHF | TGTGCCAGCAGCGTGGGGTCTAATCAGCCCCAGCATTTT
TRBJ1-1 | TRBD1 | few | TRBV6-5 | CASRPAGQGLNTEAFF | TGTGCCAGCAGGCCAGCGGGACAGGGTTTGAACACTGAAGCTTTCTTT
TRBJ1-1 | TRBD1 | many | TRBV5-6 | CASSLDRGRTEAFF | TGTGCCAGCAGCTTGGACAGGGGGCGGACTGAAGCTTTCTTT
TRBJ2-1 | . | . | TRBV12-5 | CASAPLGGLYNEQFF | TGTGCTAGTGCCCCATTGGGGGGGCTTTACAATGAGCAGTTCTTC
TRBJ2-7 | . | . | TRBV20-1 | CSARGTVAREQYF | TGCAGTGCTAGGGGGACCGTGGCGCGGGAGCAGTACTTC
TRBJ1-4 | TRBD1 | . | TRBV18 | CASSPRGQRNEKLFF | TGTGCCAGCTCACCACGGGGACAGCGTAATGAAAAACTGTTTTTT
TRBJ2-1 | . | . | TRBV30 | CAWGEAYEQFF | TGTGCCTGGGGAGAGGCCTATGAGCAGTTCTTC
TRBJ2-3 | TRBD2 | many | TRBV6-2/TRBV6-3 | CASSYSRLAGPGDTQYF | TGTGCCAGCAGTTATAGTCGACTAGCGGGACCCGGAGATACGCAGTATTTT
TRBJ2-1 | TRBD2 | many | TRBV5-1 | CASSFSGEYNEQFF | TGCGCCAGCAGCTTTAGCGGGGAATACAATGAGCAGTTCTTC
TRBJ2-5 | . | . | TRBV5-6 | CASRPEAGRHQETQYF | TGTGCCAGCAGGCCCGAGGCAGGGCGTCACCAAGAGACCCAGTACTTC
TRBJ2-3 | . | many | TRBV27 | CASSATDTQYF | TGTGCCAGCAGTGCCACAGATACGCAGTATTTT
TRBJ2-1 | . | . | TRBV7-8 | CASSPSVNEQFF | TGTGCCAGCAGCCCGTCCGTCAATGAGCAGTTCTTC
TRBJ2-3 | . | few | TRBV3-1 | CASSTGNTDTQYF | TGTGCCAGCAGCACCGGAAACACAGATACGCAGTATTTT
TRBJ1-5 | . | many | TRBV14 | CASSQVPLEPPYSNQPQHF | TGTGCCAGCAGCCAAGTGCCCCTGGAGCCCCCTTATAGCAATCAGCCCCAGCATTTT
TRBJ2-2 | . | . | TRBV21-1 | CASSKHDTGELFF | TGTGCCAGCAGCAAACACGACACCGGGGAGCTGTTTTTT
TRBJ2-6 | . | few | TRBV28 | CASSWGSGANVLTF | TGTGCCAGCAGTTGGGGATCTGGGGCCAACGTCCTGACTTTC
TRBJ1-1 | . | . | TRBV12-3/TRBV12-4 | CASSLAGYTEAFF | TGTGCCAGCAGTTTGGCAGGATACACTGAAGCTTTCTTT
TRBJ1-2 | . | . | TRBV10-3 | CAITTGENYGYSF | TGTGCCATCACAACAGGTGAAAACTATGGCTACAGCTTC
TRBJ1-1 | . | many | TRBV3-1 | CASSLPGTGTTEAFF | TGTGCCAGCAGCCTCCCTGGTACAGGCACAACTGAAGCTTTCTTT
TRBJ1-5 | . | many | TRBV5-1 | CASSLASGQPQHF | TGCGCCAGCAGCTTGGCGTCCGGTCAGCCCCAGCATTTT
TRBJ2-3 | . | many | TRBV2 | CASSSVPILSYF | TGTGCCAGCAGTTCGGTGCCGATCTTAAGCTATTTT
TRBJ1-1 | . | . | TRBV7-2 | CASSLVFRGNTEAFF | TGTGCCAGCAGCTTAGTGTTCAGGGGGAACACTGAAGCTTTCTTT
TRBJ2-3 | TRBD1 | . | TRBV5-1 | CASSSPPTQGVARDTQYF | TGCGCCAGCAGCTCCCCACCGACTCAGGGGGTAGCTAGAGATACGCAGTATTTT
TRBJ2-3 | . | few | TRBV5-1 | CASSLSSGRADTQYF | TGCGCCAGCAGCTTAAGTTCAGGTCGGGCAGATACGCAGTATTTT
TRBJ1-1 | . | few | TRBV7-9 | CASSVGNTEAFF | TGTGCCAGCAGCGTGGGGAACACTGAAGCTTTCTTT
TRBJ2-7 | TRBD2 | . | TRBV13 | CASSFGLAGEIPDEQYF | TGTGCCAGCAGCTTCGGACTAGCGGGGGAGATACCTGACGAGCAGTACTTC